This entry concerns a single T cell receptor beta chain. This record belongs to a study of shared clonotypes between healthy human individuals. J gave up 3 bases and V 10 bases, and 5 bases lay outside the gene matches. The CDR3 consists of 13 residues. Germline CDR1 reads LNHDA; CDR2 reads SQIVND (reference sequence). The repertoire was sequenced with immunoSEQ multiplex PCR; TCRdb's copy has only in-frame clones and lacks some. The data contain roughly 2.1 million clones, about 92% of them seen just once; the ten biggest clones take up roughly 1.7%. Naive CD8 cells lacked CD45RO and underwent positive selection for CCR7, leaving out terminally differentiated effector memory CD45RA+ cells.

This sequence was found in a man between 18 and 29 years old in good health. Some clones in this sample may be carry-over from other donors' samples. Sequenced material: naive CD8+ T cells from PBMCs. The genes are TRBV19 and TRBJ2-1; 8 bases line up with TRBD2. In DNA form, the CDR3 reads TGTGCCACTTGGGCGGGAGGCTACAATGAGCAGTTCTTC. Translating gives CATWAGGYNEQFF.